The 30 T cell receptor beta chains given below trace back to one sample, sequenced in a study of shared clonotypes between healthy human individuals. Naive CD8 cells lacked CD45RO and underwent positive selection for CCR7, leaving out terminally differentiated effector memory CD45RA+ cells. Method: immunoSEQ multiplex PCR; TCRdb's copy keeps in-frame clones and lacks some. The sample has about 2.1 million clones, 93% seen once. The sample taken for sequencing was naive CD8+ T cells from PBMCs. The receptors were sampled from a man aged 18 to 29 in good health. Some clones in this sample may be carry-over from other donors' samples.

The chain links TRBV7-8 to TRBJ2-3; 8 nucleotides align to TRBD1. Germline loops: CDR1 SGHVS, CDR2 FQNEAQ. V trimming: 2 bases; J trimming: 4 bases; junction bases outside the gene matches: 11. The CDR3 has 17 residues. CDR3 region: CASSLTFGQGASDTQYF. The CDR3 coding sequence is TGTGCCAGCAGCTTAACCTTCGGGCAGGGGGCGTCAGATACGCAGTATTTT.

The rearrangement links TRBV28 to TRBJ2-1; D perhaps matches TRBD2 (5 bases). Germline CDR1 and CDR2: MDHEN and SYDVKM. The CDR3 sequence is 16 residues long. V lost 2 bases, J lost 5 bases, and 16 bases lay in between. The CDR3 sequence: CASSLVSRGKDNEQFF. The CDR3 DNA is TGTGCCAGCAGTTTAGTCTCCCGGGGTAAGGACAATGAGCAGTTCTTC.

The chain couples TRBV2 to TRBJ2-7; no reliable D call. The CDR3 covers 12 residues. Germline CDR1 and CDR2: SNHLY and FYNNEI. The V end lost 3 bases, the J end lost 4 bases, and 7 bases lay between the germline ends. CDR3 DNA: TGTGCCAGCAGTGATTTGACGTACGAGCAGTACTTC. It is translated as CASSDLTYEQYF.

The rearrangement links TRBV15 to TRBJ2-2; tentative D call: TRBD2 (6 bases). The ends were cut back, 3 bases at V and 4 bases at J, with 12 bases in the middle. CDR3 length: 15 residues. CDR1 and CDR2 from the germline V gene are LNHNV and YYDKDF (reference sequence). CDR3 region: CATSRSRDTTGELFF. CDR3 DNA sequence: TGTGCCACCAGCAGGTCGCGGGATACCACCGGGGAGCTGTTTTTT.

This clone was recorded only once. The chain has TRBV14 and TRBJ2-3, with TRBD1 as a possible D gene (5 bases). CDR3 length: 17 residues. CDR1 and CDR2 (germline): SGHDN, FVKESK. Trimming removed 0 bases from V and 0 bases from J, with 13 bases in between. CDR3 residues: CASSQEWRRASTDTQYF. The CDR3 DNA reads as TGTGCCAGCAGCCAAGAATGGCGCAGGGCCAGCACAGATACGCAGTATTTT.

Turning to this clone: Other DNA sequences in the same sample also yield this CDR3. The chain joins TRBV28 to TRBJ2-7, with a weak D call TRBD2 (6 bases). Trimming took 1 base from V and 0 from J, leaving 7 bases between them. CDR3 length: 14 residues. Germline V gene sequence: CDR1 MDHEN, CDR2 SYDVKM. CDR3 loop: CASSLLAVSYEQYF. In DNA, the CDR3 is TGTGCCAGCAGTTTATTAGCGGTCTCCTACGAGCAGTACTTC.

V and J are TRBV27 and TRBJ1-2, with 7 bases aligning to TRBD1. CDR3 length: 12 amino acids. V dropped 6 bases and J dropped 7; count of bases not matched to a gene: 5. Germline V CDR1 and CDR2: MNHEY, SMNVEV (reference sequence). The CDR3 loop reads CASRQGSVGYTF. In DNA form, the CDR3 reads TGTGCCAGCAGACAGGGGTCTGTTGGCTACACCTTC.

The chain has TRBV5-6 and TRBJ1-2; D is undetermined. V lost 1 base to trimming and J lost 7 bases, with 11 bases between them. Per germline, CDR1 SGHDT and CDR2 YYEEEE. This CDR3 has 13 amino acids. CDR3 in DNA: TGTGCCAGCAGCTTGTCGACATTAGGTGGCTACACCTTC. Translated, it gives CASSLSTLGGYTF. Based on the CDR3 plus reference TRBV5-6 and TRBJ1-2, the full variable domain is DAGVTQSPTHLIKTRGQQVTLRCSPKSGHDTVSWYQQALGQGPQFIFQYYEEEERQRGNFPDRFSGHQFPNYSSELNVNALLLGDSALYLCASSLSTLGGYTFGSGTRLTVV.

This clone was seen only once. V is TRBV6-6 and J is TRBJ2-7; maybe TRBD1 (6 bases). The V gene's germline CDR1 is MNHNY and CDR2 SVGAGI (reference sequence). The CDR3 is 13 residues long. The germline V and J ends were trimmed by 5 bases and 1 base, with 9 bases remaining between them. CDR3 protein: CASSRTASYEQYF. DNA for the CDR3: TGTGCCAGCAGTCGGACAGCGTCCTACGAGCAGTACTTC.

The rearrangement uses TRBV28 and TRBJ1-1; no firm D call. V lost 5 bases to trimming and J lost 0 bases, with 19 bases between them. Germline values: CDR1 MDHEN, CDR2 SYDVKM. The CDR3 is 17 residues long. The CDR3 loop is CASSDEREGPLNTEAFF. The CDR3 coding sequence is TGTGCCAGCAGTGACGAGAGGGAGGGCCCACTGAACACTGAAGCTTTCTTT.

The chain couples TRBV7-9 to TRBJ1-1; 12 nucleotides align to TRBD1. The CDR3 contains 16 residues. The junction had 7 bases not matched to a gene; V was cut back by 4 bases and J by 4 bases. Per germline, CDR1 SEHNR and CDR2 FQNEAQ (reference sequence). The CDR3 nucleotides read TGTGCCAGCAGCTCAAGGGACAGGGGGCTGTTCACTGAAGCTTTCTTT. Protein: CASSSRDRGLFTEAFF.

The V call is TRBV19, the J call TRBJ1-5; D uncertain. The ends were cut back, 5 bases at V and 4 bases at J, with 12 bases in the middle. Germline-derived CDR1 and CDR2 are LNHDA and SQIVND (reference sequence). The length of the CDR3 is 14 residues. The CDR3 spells CASSLLDKNQPQHF. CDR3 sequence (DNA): TGTGCCAGTAGTCTTCTTGACAAGAATCAGCCCCAGCATTTT.

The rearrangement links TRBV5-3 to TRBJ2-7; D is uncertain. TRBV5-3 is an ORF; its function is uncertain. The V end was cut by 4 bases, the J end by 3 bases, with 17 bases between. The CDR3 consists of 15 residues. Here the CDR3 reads CARSRRRWKGYEQYF. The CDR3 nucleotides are TGTGCCAGAAGCAGGCGACGGTGGAAAGGCTACGAGCAGTACTTC.

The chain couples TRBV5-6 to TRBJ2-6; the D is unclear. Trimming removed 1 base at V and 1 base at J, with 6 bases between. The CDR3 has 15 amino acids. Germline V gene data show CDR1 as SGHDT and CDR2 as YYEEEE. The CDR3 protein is CASSLIPSGANVLTF. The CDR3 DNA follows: TGTGCCAGCAGCTTGATTCCTTCTGGGGCCAACGTCCTGACTTTC.

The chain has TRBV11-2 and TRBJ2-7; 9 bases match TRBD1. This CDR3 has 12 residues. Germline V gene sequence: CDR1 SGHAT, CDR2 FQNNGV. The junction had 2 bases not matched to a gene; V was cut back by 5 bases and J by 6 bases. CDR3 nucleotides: TGTGCCAGCAGCACGACAGGGGGCGAGCAGTACTTC. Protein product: CASSTTGGEQYF.

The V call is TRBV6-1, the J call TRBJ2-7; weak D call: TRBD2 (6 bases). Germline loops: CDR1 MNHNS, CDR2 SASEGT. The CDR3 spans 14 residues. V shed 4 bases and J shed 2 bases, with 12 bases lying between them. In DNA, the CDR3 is TGTGCCAGCAGTGGGAGGGGCAGGGCCTACGAGCAGTACTTC. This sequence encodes CASSGRGRAYEQYF.

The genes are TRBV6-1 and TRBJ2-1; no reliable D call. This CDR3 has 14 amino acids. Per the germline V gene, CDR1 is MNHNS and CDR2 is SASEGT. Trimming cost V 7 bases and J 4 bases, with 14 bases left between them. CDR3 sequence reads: CASIPPLRYNEQFF. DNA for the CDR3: TGTGCCAGCATCCCCCCGCTCCGTTACAATGAGCAGTTCTTC.

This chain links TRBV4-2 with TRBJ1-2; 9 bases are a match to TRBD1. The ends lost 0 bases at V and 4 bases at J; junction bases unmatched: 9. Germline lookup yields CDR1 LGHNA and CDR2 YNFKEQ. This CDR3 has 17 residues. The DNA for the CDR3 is TGTGCCAGCAGCCAAGATCTTGCGGGACAGGGTGTCTATGGCTACACCTTC. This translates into CASSQDLAGQGVYGYTF.

The CDR3 bases are TGTGCCAGCAGCTACTTGGGGGCTGAGGGGATGAACACTGAAGCTTTCTTT. Residues: CASSYLGAEGMNTEAFF. The chain combines TRBV11-3 with TRBJ1-1, with D possibly matching TRBD1 (6 bases). This CDR3 is 17 amino acids long. The V and J ends lost 4 bases and 0 bases respectively, with 18 bases between them. From germline, CDR1 is SGHNT and CDR2 YENEEA.

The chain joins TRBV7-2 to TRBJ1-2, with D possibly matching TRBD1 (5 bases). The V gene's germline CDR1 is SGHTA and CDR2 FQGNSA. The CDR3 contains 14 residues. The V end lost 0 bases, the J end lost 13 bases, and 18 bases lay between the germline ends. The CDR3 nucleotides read TGTGCCAGCAGCTTAGCTAGAAACCCCACGGGACTCACCTTC. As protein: CASSLARNPTGLTF.

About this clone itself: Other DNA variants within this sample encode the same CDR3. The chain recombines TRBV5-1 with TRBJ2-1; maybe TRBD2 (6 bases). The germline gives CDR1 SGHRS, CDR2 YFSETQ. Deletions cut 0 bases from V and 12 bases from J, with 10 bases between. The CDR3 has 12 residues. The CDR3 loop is CASSLGGLGQFF. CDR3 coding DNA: TGCGCCAGCAGCTTGGGGGGACTTGGGCAGTTCTTC.

The CDR3 coding sequence is TGCGCCAGCAGCCAAGCCGTCGACAGGCGGTCCTACGAGCAGTACTTC. Amino acids: CASSQAVDRRSYEQYF. The chain combines TRBV4-1 with TRBJ2-7; TRBD1 is a possible D gene (6 bases). Trimming cost V 1 base and J 1 base, with 14 bases left between them. The CDR3 covers 16 residues. Germline lookup yields CDR1 MGHRA and CDR2 YSYEKL.

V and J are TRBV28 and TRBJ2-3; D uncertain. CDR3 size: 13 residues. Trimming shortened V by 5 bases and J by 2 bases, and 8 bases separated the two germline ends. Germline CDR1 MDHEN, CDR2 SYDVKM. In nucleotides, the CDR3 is TGTGCCAGCAGTCCAACGTACACAGATACGCAGTATTTT. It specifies CASSPTYTDTQYF.

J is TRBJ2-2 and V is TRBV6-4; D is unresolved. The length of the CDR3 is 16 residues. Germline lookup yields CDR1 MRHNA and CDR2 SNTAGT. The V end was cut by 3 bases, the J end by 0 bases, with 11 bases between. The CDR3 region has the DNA TGTGCCAGCAGTGAGTTGGCATTTACGAACACCGGGGAGCTGTTTTTT. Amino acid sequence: CASSELAFTNTGELFF.

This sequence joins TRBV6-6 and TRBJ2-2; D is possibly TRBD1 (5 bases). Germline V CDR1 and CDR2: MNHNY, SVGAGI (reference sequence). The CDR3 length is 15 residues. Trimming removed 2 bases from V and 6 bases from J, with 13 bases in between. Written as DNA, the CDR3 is TGTGCCAGCAGTTACCCACCCAGGGTGGCCGGGGAGCTGTTTTTT. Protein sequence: CASSYPPRVAGELFF.

In DNA, the CDR3 is TGCGCCAGCAGCCAAAGATACCAGCGCACCGCCGGGGAGCTGTTTTTT. It yields the protein CASSQRYQRTAGELFF. V is TRBV4-1 and J is TRBJ2-2; D call uncertain. The CDR3 has 16 amino acids. Trimming stripped 2 bases from V and 6 bases from J, with 16 bases between. CDR1 is MGHRA and CDR2 is YSYEKL in the germline V gene.

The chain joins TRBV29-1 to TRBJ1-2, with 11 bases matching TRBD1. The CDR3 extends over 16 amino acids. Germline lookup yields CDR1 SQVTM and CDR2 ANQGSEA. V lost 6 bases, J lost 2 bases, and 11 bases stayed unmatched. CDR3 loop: CSVVPGGTGGNYGYTF. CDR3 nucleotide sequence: TGCAGCGTCGTTCCGGGAGGGACAGGGGGAAACTATGGCTACACCTTC.

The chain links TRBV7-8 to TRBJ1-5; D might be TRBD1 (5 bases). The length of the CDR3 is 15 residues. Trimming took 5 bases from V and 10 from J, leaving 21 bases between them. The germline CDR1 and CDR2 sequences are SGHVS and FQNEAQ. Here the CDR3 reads CASSPHRDHLTPQHF. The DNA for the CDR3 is TGTGCCAGCAGCCCTCACCGGGACCACCTCACCCCCCAGCATTTT.

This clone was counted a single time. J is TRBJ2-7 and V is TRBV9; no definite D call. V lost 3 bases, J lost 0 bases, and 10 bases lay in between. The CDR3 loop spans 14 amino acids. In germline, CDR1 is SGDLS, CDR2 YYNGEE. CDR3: CASSAHSSSYEQYF. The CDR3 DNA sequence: TGTGCCAGCAGCGCCCATAGTAGCTCCTACGAGCAGTACTTC. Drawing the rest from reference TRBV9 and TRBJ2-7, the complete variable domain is DSGVTQTPKHLITATGQRVTLRCSPRSGDLSVYWYQQSLDQGLQFLIQYYNGEERAKGNILERFSAQQFPDLHSELNLSSLELGDSALYFCASSAHSSSYEQYFGPGTRLTVT.

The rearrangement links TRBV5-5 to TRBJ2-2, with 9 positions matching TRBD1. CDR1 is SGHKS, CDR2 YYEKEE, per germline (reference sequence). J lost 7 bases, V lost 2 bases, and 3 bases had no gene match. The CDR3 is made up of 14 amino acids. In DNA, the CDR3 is TGTGCCAGCAGCTTAGGGACAGGGTTCGGGGAGCTGTTTTTT. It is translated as CASSLGTGFGELFF. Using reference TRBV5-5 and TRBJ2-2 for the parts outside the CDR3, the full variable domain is DAGVTQSPTHLIKTRGQQVTLRCSPISGHKSVSWYQQVLGQGPQFIFQYYEKEERGRGNFPDRFSARQFPNYSSELNVNALLLGDSALYLCASSLGTGFGELFFGEGSRLTVL.